This T cell receptor beta chain was obtained from a study of T cell repertoires in cytomegalovirus infection. Study-level background: TCR beta signatures that were public indicated CMV infection and matching HLA type.

Germline CDR1 SGHTA, CDR2 FQGNSA. The CDR3 contains 15 residues. Losses at the gene ends were 5 bases for V and 4 bases for J; bases not matched to a gene: 6. Study-wide findings and caveats: Ex vivo responses were dominated by HLA-C-restricted CMV-specific TCR beta clonotypes. Accumulated public TCR beta family frequency recognized individuals carrying CMV together with the relevant HLA.

TCRdb reprocessed the reads via MiXCR and lists one record per CDR3 protein. This table holds roughly 500,000 distinct CDR3 sequences, approximately 10% found once. This clonotype is classed as medium-sized. The antigen is not known. V usage is TRBV7-2 and J usage is TRBJ2-3; TRBD2 aligns across 10 bases. The receptor was derived from a human donor in good health (CMV status not recorded). Some clones in this sample may be carry-over from other donors' samples. The sample comprised PBMCs. For the CDR3, the DNA is TGTGCCAGCAGCCCCGGGACTAGCGTCCCAGATACGCAGTATTTT. It codes for CASSPGTSVPDTQYF. Variable domain in full (rest from reference TRBV7-2 and TRBJ2-3): GAGVSQSPSNKVTEKGKDVELRCDPISGHTALYWYRQSLGQGLEFLIYFQGNSAPDKSGLPSDRFSAERTGGSVSTLTIQRTQQEDSAVYLCASSPGTSVPDTQYFGPGTRLTVL.